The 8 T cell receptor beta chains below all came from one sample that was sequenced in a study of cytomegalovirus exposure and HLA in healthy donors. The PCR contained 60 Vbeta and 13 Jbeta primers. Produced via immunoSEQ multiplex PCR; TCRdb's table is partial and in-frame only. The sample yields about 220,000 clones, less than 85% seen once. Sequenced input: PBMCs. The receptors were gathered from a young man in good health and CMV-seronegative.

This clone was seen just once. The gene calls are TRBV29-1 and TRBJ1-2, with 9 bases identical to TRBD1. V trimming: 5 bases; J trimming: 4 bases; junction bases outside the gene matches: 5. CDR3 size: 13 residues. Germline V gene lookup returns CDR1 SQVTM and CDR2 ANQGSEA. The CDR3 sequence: CSVWGQGGYGYTF. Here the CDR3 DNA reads TGCAGCGTTTGGGGACAGGGTGGCTATGGCTACACCTTC.

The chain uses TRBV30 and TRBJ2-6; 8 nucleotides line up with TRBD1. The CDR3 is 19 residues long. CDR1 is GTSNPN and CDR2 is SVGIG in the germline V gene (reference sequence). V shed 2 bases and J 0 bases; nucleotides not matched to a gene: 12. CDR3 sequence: CAWSSTQGAYISGANVLTF. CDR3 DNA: TGTGCCTGGAGTTCCACTCAGGGGGCCTATATCTCTGGGGCCAACGTCCTGACTTTC.

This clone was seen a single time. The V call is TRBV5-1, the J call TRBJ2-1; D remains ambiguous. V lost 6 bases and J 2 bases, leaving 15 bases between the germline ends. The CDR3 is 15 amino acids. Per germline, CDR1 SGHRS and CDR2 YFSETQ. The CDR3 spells CASTFDPQTYNEQFF. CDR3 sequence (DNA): TGCGCCAGCACCTTCGACCCACAGACCTACAATGAGCAGTTCTTC.

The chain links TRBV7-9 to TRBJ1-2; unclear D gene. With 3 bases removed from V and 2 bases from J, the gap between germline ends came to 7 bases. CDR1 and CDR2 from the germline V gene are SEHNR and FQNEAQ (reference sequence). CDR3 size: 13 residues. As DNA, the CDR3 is TGTGCCAGCAGCTTTGCCGGGAACTATGGCTACACCTTC. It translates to CASSFAGNYGYTF.

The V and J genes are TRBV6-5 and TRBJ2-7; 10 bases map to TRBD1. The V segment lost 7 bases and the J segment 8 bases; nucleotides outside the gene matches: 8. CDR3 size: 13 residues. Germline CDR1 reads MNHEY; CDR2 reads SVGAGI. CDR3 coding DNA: TGTGCCAGCACCCAAGGACAGGGGGGAAAGCAGTACTTC. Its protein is CASTQGQGGKQYF.

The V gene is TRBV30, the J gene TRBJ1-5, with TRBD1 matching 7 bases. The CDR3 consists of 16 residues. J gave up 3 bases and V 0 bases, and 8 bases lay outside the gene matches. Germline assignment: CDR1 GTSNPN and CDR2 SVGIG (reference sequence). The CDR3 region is CAWSVLPGQPNQPQHF. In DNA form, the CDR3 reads TGTGCCTGGAGTGTACTTCCGGGACAGCCCAATCAGCCCCAGCATTTT.

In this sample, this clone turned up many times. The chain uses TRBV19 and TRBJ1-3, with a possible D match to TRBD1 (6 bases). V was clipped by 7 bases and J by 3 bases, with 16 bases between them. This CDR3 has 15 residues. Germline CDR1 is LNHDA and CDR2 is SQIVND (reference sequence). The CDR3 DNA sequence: TGTGCCAGTATCCCACAGGGTGGAGGTGGAAACACCATATATTTT. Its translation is CASIPQGGGGNTIYF.

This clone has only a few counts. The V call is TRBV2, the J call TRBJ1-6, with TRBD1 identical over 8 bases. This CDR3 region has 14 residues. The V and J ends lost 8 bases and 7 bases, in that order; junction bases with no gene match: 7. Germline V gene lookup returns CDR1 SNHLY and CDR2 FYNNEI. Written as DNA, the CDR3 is TGTGCCAGCGGGCAGGGGGCTCGGAATTCACCCCTCCACTTT. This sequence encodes CASGQGARNSPLHF.